This T cell receptor (beta chain) is drawn from a study of CD8 T cells in Susac syndrome. Negative magnetic isolation gave CD8+ and CD4+ cells; FACS enriched CD8+ TEMRA. The CDR3 spans 14 residues. V was pared by 2 bases and J by 2 bases, with 7 bases between. Looked up from germline, CDR1 is MNHEY and CDR2 is SMNVEV (reference sequence). An amount of RNA that ranged from roughly 0.45 to 1 ug was reverse transcribed with random hexamers. Across 54 Vbeta and 13 Jbeta, TCR beta CDR3 was amplified with immunoSEQ multiplex PCR. One entry per CDR3 protein, called by TCRdb with MiXCR from the immunoSEQ multiplex PCR reads. The sample has some 120,000 distinct CDR3 sequences; about 90% are singletons.

The source is a human donor in good health. The sequenced sample was CD4+ T cells from PBMCs. The rearrangement joins TRBV27 to TRBJ1-5, with a weak D call TRBD1 (6 bases). The CDR3 sequence: CASSLHRGNQPQHF. The CDR3 DNA sequence: TGTGCCAGCAGTTTACACAGGGGCAATCAGCCCCAGCATTTT.